The T cell receptor beta chain described here comes from a study of low-dose radiotherapy and immunotherapy resistance in tumors. For the study at large: The study administered intravenous cyclophosphamide at 200 mg/m2 every two weeks, one day ahead of radiation and immunotherapy. Covering alpha and beta chains, TRAV- and TRBV-specific primers were used for the first-strand cDNA. Aspirin was taken orally at 300 mg daily by patients, and this continued for four cycles from cycle 1 day 1.

The CDR3 extends over 13 amino acids. Per germline, CDR1 SGHTA and CDR2 FQGNSA. V lost 1 base to trimming and J lost 3 bases, with 5 bases between them. Noted time point: after trial treatment. The treatment was: LDRT plus nivolumab, ipilimumab, low-dose cyclophosphamide and aspirin (RACIN trial). The donors, trial participants, received nivolumab, ipilimumab, aspirin, low-dose cyclophosphamide and low-dose radiotherapy. This clonotype was counted many times. TCR amplification involved 20 PCR cycles with a constant-region primer and V-primer adapter. In TCRdb, the reads were re-called with MiXCR into one record per CDR3 protein. The table records approximately 52,000 distinct CDR3 sequences, approximately 31% of them present only once.

The chain recombines TRBV7-2 with TRBJ2-3, with no clear D. The material was PBMCs, obtained after low-dose radiotherapy plus immunotherapy. This TCR was recovered from a male donor with rectosigmoid adenocarcinoma. The CDR3 here is CASSLVGTDTQYF. The CDR3 bases are TGTGCCAGCAGCTTAGTAGGGACAGATACGCAGTATTTT.